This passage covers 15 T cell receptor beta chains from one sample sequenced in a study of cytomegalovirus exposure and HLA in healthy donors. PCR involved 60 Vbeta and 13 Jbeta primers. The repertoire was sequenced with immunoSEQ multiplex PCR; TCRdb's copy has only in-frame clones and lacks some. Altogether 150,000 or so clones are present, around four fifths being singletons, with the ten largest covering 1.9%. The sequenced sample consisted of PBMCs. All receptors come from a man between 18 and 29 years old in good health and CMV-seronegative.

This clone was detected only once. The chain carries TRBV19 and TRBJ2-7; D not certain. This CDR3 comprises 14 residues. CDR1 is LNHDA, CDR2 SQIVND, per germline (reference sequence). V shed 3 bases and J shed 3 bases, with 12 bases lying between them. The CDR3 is CASSMTMGVYEQYF. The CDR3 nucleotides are TGTGCCAGTAGTATGACAATGGGCGTCTACGAGCAGTACTTC.

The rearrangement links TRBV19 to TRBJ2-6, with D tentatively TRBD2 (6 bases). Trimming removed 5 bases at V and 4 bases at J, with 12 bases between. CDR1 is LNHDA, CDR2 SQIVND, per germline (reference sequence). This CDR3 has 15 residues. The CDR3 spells CASSGPGGGANVLTF. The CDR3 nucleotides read TGTGCCAGTAGTGGCCCCGGAGGGGGGGCCAACGTCCTGACTTTC.

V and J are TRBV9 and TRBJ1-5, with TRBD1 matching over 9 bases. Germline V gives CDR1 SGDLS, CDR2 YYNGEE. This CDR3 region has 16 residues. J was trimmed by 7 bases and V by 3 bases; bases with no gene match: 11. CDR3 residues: CASSGETGGEGQPQHF. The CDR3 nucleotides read TGTGCCAGCAGCGGGGAGACAGGGGGGGAGGGACAGCCCCAGCATTTT.

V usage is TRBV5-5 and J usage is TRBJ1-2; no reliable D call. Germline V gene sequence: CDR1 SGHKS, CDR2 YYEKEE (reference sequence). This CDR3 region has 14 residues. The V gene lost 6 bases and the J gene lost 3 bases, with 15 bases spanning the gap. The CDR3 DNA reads TGTGCCAGCAACACTGGGCGGGGAGACTATGGCTACACCTTC. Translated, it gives CASNTGRGDYGYTF. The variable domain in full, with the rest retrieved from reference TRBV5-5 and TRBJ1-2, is DAGVTQSPTHLIKTRGQQVTLRCSPISGHKSVSWYQQVLGQGPQFIFQYYEKEERGRGNFPDRFSARQFPNYSSELNVNALLLGDSALYLCASNTGRGDYGYTFGSGTRLTVV.

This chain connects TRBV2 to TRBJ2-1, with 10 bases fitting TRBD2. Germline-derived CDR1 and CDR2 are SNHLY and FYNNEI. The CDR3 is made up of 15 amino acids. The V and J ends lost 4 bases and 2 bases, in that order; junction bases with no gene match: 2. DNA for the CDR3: TGTGCCAGCAGTGTTACTAGCGGGGCCTACAATGAGCAGTTCTTC. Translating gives CASSVTSGAYNEQFF.

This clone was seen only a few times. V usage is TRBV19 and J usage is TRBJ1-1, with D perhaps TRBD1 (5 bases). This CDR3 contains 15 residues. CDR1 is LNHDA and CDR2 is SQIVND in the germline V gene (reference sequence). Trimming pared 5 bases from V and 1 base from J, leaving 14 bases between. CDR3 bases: TGTGCCAGTAGTCCCCGGGACTATTCGAACACTGAAGCTTTCTTT. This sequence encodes CASSPRDYSNTEAFF.

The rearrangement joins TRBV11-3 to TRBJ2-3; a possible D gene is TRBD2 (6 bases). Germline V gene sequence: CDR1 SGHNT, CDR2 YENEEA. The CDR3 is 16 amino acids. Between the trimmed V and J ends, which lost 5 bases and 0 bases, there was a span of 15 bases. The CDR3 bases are TGTGCCAGCAGCGTGGGTCTAGCGATTAGCACAGATACGCAGTATTTT. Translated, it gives CASSVGLAISTDTQYF.

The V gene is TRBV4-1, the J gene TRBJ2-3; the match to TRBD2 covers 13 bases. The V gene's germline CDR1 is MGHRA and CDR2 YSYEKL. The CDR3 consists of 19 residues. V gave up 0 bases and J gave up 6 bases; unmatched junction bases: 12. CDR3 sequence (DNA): TGCGCCAGCAGCCAAGACCGGGGACTAGCGGGGAGCACATTTGATACGCAGTATTTT. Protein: CASSQDRGLAGSTFDTQYF.

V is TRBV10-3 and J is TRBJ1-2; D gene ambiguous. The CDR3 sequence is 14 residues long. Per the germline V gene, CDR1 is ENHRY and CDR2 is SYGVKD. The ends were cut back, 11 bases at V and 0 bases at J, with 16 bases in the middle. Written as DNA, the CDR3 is TGTGCCTCCGGCCAGGCCACGTCTAACTATGGCTACACCTTC. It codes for CASGQATSNYGYTF.

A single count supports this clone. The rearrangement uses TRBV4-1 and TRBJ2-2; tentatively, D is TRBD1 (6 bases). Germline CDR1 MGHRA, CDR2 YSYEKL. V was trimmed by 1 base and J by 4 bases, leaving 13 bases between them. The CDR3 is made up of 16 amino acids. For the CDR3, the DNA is TGCGCCAGCAGCCAAGTAGCAGGGGTAGGCACCGGGGAGCTGTTTTTT. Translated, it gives CASSQVAGVGTGELFF.

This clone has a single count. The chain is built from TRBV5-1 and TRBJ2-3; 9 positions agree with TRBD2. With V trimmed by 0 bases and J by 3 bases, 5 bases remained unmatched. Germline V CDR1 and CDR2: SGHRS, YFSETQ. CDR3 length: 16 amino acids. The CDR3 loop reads CASSLAAGGLTDTQYF. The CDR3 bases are TGCGCCAGCAGCTTGGCTGCGGGGGGGCTAACAGATACGCAGTATTTT.

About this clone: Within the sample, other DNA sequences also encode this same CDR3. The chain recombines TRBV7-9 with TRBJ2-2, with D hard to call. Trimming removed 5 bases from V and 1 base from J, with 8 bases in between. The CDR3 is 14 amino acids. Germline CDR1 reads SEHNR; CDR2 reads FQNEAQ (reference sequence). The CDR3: CASSPPRNTGELFF. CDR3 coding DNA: TGTGCCAGCAGCCCCCCTAGGAACACCGGGGAGCTGTTTTTT.

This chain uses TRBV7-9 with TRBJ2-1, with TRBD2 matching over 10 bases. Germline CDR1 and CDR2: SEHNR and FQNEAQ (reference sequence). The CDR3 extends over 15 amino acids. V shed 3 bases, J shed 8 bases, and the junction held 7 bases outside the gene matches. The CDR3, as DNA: TGTGCCAGCAGCTTTCTAGCGGGAGAAGGCGATGAGCAGTTCTTC. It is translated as CASSFLAGEGDEQFF.

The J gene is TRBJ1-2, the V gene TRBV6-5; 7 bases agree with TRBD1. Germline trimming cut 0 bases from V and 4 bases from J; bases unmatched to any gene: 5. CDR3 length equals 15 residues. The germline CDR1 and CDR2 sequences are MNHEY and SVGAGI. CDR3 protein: CASSYSGTEVYGYTF. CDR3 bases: TGTGCCAGCAGTTACTCAGGGACAGAAGTCTATGGCTACACCTTC.

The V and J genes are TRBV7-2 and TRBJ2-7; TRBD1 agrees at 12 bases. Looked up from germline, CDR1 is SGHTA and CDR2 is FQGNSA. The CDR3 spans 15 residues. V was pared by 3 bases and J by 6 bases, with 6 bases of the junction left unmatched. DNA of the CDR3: TGTGCCAGCAGCTTCGCCGGGACAGGGGGCGGCGAGCAGTACTTC. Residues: CASSFAGTGGGEQYF.